These T cell receptor beta chains were read from a single sample in a study of control samples from healthy donors and cancer patients. Using immunoSEQ multiplex PCR, the repertoire was profiled, and TCRdb retains in-frame clones only, with some absent. In the table there are about 65,000 clones, just over 90% of which are singletons. Sequenced: PBMCs. The source is a woman between 50 and 59 years old with colorectal cancer. CDR3s include the opening cysteine and the closing phenylalanine or tryptophan. Each record gives: J gene, D gene, clone size, V gene, CDR3 protein, CDR3 DNA. D genes are given only for firm matches. Not all rows give a size; the values are once, few, many and, for expanded clones, a class.

J gene: TRBJ1-4; D gene: TRBD1; clone size: -; V gene: TRBV19; CDR3 protein: CASTPTGPYEKLFF; CDR3 DNA: TGTGCCAGTACACCGACAGGGCCTTATGAAAAACTGTTTTTT
J gene: TRBJ2-1; D gene: TRBD2; clone size: -; V gene: TRBV7-2; CDR3 protein: CASSLPPTGRNEQFF; CDR3 DNA: TGTGCCAGCAGCTTACCCCCAACCGGGAGGAATGAGCAGTTCTTC
J gene: TRBJ2-3; D gene: TRBD1; clone size: -; V gene: TRBV5-1; CDR3 protein: CASSRGPGQGTDTQYF; CDR3 DNA: TGCGCCAGCAGCCGTGGACCGGGACAGGGTACAGATACGCAGTATTTT
J gene: TRBJ2-5; D gene: -; clone size: -; V gene: TRBV9; CDR3 protein: CASSPEGVQETQYF; CDR3 DNA: TGTGCCAGCAGCCCCGAAGGGGTTCAAGAGACCCAGTACTTC
J gene: TRBJ2-2; D gene: TRBD2; clone size: -; V gene: TRBV7-9; CDR3 protein: CASRLAGGRGGELFF; CDR3 DNA: TGTGCCAGCAGACTAGCGGGAGGGCGAGGCGGGGAGCTGTTTTTT
J gene: TRBJ2-7; D gene: TRBD2; clone size: -; V gene: TRBV27; CDR3 protein: CASREREARAGDSYEQYF; CDR3 DNA: TGTGCCAGCAGGGAGAGGGAAGCTAGAGCGGGGGACTCCTACGAGCAGTACTTC
J gene: TRBJ1-1; D gene: -; clone size: -; V gene: TRBV6-5; CDR3 protein: CASRPGPHTEAFF; CDR3 DNA: TGTGCCAGCAGACCCGGACCGCACACTGAAGCTTTCTTT
J gene: TRBJ2-7; D gene: -; clone size: -; V gene: TRBV11-2; CDR3 protein: CASSTTGRGEQYF; CDR3 DNA: TGTGCCAGCAGCACCACAGGACGCGGCGAGCAGTACTTC
J gene: TRBJ2-5; D gene: TRBD2; clone size: -; V gene: TRBV19; CDR3 protein: CASSPFSGGFQETQYF; CDR3 DNA: TGTGCCAGTAGTCCTTTTAGCGGGGGGTTCCAAGAGACCCAGTACTTC
J gene: TRBJ2-3; D gene: TRBD2; clone size: -; V gene: TRBV29-1; CDR3 protein: CSVGAGARTDTQYF; CDR3 DNA: TGCAGCGTTGGAGCGGGGGCACGCACAGATACGCAGTATTTT
J gene: TRBJ1-1; D gene: -; clone size: -; V gene: TRBV13; CDR3 protein: CASSLGDRDTEAFF; CDR3 DNA: TGTGCCAGCAGCTTGGGGGATAGGGACACTGAAGCTTTCTTT
J gene: TRBJ1-1; D gene: TRBD1; clone size: -; V gene: TRBV5-6; CDR3 protein: CASSDATGDTEAFF; CDR3 DNA: TGTGCCAGCAGCGACGCCACAGGGGACACTGAAGCTTTCTTT
J gene: TRBJ2-1; D gene: -; clone size: once; V gene: TRBV27; CDR3 protein: CASSLSAGSEQFF; CDR3 DNA: TGTGCCAGCAGTTTATCGGCGGGGAGTGAGCAGTTCTTC
J gene: TRBJ2-5; D gene: -; clone size: -; V gene: TRBV5-1; CDR3 protein: CASSLSREGETQYF; CDR3 DNA: TGCGCCAGCAGCTTGAGCAGGGAAGGCGAGACCCAGTACTTC
J gene: TRBJ2-5; D gene: -; clone size: -; V gene: TRBV5-1; CDR3 protein: CASSPSPLSKETQYF; CDR3 DNA: TGCGCCAGCAGCCCCTCACCGCTCAGTAAGGAGACCCAGTACTTC
J gene: TRBJ1-4; D gene: -; clone size: -; V gene: TRBV9; CDR3 protein: CASSADPGPNEKLFF; CDR3 DNA: TGTGCCAGCAGCGCAGACCCGGGCCCGAATGAAAAACTGTTTTTT
J gene: TRBJ1-1; D gene: -; clone size: -; V gene: TRBV7-9; CDR3 protein: CASSLAGAALEAFF; CDR3 DNA: TGTGCCAGCAGCTTAGCGGGGGCAGCTCTGGAAGCTTTCTTT
J gene: TRBJ1-2; D gene: TRBD1; clone size: -; V gene: TRBV12-5; CDR3 protein: CASGPGTDRGYTF; CDR3 DNA: TGTGCTAGTGGTCCCGGGACAGACAGGGGCTACACCTTC
J gene: TRBJ1-1; D gene: -; clone size: -; V gene: TRBV12-3/TRBV12-4; CDR3 protein: CASSFGNTEAFF; CDR3 DNA: TGTGCCAGCAGTTTTGGGAACACTGAAGCTTTCTTT
J gene: TRBJ2-7; D gene: TRBD2; clone size: once; V gene: TRBV19; CDR3 protein: CASSISGGRTYEQYF; CDR3 DNA: TGTGCCAGTAGTATCTCAGGCGGGAGAACCTACGAGCAGTACTTC
J gene: TRBJ1-2; D gene: -; clone size: -; V gene: TRBV11-1; CDR3 protein: CASSPDRNYGYTF; CDR3 DNA: TGTGCCAGCAGCCCAGACAGAAACTATGGCTACACCTTC
J gene: TRBJ2-1; D gene: -; clone size: -; V gene: TRBV7-2; CDR3 protein: CASSSGPGVLYNEQFF; CDR3 DNA: TGTGCCAGCAGCTCTGGTCCGGGAGTACTCTACAATGAGCAGTTCTTC
J gene: TRBJ1-1; D gene: -; clone size: -; V gene: TRBV3-1/TRBV3-2; CDR3 protein: CASSQKGGEGTEAFF; CDR3 DNA: TGTGCCAGCAGCCAGAAGGGGGGGGAAGGAACTGAAGCTTTCTTT
J gene: TRBJ1-3; D gene: TRBD1; clone size: -; V gene: TRBV28; CDR3 protein: CASSFGTGLTGNTIYF; CDR3 DNA: TGTGCCAGCAGTTTTGGGACAGGGTTGACCGGAAACACCATATATTTT